These T cell receptor beta chains were read from a single sample in a study of shared T cell receptors in the human thymus. Here immunoSEQ multiplex PCR was the method, and the copy in TCRdb shows in-frame clones only, minus some. The sample yields about 610,000 clones, roughly 90% seen once. This same sample was also taken into another study, of human thymus T cells.

The source material was thymocytes. The receptors shown here come from a boy under two years old with a congenital heart defect. The CDR3 runs from the conserved cysteine through the conserved F or W. The D gene is left open where the match is weak. Clone size is not always given. Where it is, it says once, few, many or a class for expanded clones.

V gene	clone size	D gene	J gene	CDR3 protein	CDR3 DNA
TRBV6-6	.	TRBD1	TRBJ1-2	CASSCRDRTNYGYTF	TGTGCCAGCAGTTGTCGGGACAGAACAAACTATGGCTACACCTTC
TRBV6-5	.	TRBD2	TRBJ2-3	CASTLAGVADTQYF	TGTGCCAGCACCTTAGCGGGAGTCGCAGATACGCAGTATTTT
TRBV4-1	.	TRBD2	TRBJ2-1	CASSQDGSGGTSWDNEQFF	TGCGCCAGCAGCCAAGATGGAAGCGGGGGAACGTCTTGGGACAATGAGCAGTTCTTC
TRBV25-1	.	.	TRBJ2-5	CASSEYRGTLGETQYF	TGTGCCAGCAGTGAATACCGCGGGACTCTTGGAGAGACCCAGTACTTC
TRBV25-1	.	.	TRBJ1-2	CASSEWGGNYGYTF	TGTGCCAGCAGTGAGTGGGGGGGAAACTATGGCTACACCTTC
TRBV19	.	.	TRBJ1-5	CASSINQGNQPQHF	TGTGCCAGTAGTATTAATCAGGGCAATCAGCCCCAGCATTTT
TRBV2	.	TRBD2	TRBJ2-3	CASSDGARGLAGGGDTQYF	TGTGCCAGCAGTGATGGGGCCCGGGGACTAGCGGGAGGTGGGGATACGCAGTATTTT
TRBV4-3	.	.	TRBJ2-5	CASSQDLERYEQYF	TGCGCCAGCAGCCAAGATCTTGAGCGGTATGAGCAGTACTTC
TRBV15	.	.	TRBJ2-7	CATSRDPLEETLSYEQYF	TGTGCCACCAGCAGGGACCCCCTGGAGGAAACACTCTCCTACGAGCAGTACTTC
TRBV7-7	.	.	TRBJ2-3	CASSPPRVTLDTQYF	TGTGCTAGCAGCCCGCCCAGGGTAACGCTCGATACGCAGTATTTT
TRBV19	.	TRBD1	TRBJ2-7	CASSRTGLPYEQYF	TGTGCCAGTAGTAGGACAGGCCTTCCCTACGAGCAGTACTTC
TRBV5-6	.	.	TRBJ2-4	CASSLGVAKNIQYF	TGTGCCAGCAGCTTAGGAGTAGCCAAAAACATTCAGTACTTC
TRBV6-5	.	.	TRBJ2-7	CASSYSEGKGSEQYF	TGTGCCAGCAGTTACTCCGAGGGAAAGGGAAGCGAGCAGTACTTC
TRBV28	.	TRBD2	TRBJ2-7	CASRAGLSYEQYF	TGTGCCAGCAGAGCGGGATTATCCTACGAGCAGTACTTC
TRBV27	.	TRBD2	TRBJ2-7	CASYPGLAGGLAEQYF	TGTGCCAGCTACCCGGGACTAGCGGGAGGTCTGGCCGAGCAGTACTTC
TRBV11-3	.	TRBD1	TRBJ2-1	CASSSRDRAGLAEDNEQFF	TGTGCCAGCAGCTCCCGGGACAGGGCTGGCCTAGCGGAGGACAATGAGCAGTTCTTC
TRBV7-8	.	TRBD2	TRBJ2-1	CASSPGTSGGYEQFF	TGTGCCAGCAGCCCCGGGACTAGCGGGGGTTATGAGCAGTTCTTC
TRBV27	once	.	TRBJ2-2	CASSPFYPGRGGELFF	TGTGCCAGCAGCCCCTTTTACCCGGGGCGGGGCGGGGAGCTGTTTTTT
TRBV27	.	TRBD2	TRBJ2-2	CASSPIVMTSGIQSTGELFF	TGTGCCAGCAGTCCCATTGTTATGACTAGCGGGATCCAGTCCACCGGGGAGCTGTTTTTT
TRBV2	.	TRBD1	TRBJ2-1	CASSEMLAGGFYNEQFF	TGTGCCAGCAGTGAAATGTTGGCAGGGGGCTTCTACAATGAGCAGTTCTTC
TRBV27	.	.	TRBJ1-3	CASSSSSGNTIYF	TGTGCCAGCAGTTCCAGCTCTGGAAACACCATATATTTT
TRBV11-3	once	TRBD2	TRBJ2-1	CASSLGLAGDNEQFF	TGTGCCAGCAGCCTAGGACTAGCGGGAGACAATGAGCAGTTCTTC
TRBV9	.	TRBD1	TRBJ2-7	CASSAGRRTGENGYEQYF	TGTGCCAGCAGCGCCGGGAGGCGGACAGGGGAAAACGGGTACGAGCAGTACTTC
TRBV5-5	.	TRBD2	TRBJ2-1	CASSSSGVTNEQFF	TGTGCCAGCAGCTCTAGCGGGGTCACGAATGAGCAGTTCTTC
TRBV18	.	.	TRBJ2-7	CASSPGTTGSYEQYF	TGTGCCAGCTCACCTGGGACAACTGGCTCCTACGAGCAGTACTTC
TRBV28	.	.	TRBJ1-1	CASSLFTGNTYTEAFF	TGTGCCAGCAGTTTGTTTACAGGGAATACGTACACTGAAGCTTTCTTT
TRBV7-8	.	TRBD2	TRBJ2-1	CASSSDWREGENEQFF	TGTGCCAGCAGCTCTGACTGGCGGGAGGGAGAGAATGAGCAGTTCTTC
TRBV5-8	few	.	TRBJ1-3	CASSRYAPGLGGNTIYF	TGTGCCAGCAGCCGATATGCCCCGGGACTGGGTGGAAACACCATATATTTT
TRBV28	.	.	TRBJ2-5	CASSSGAYQETQYF	TGTGCCAGCAGTTCGGGAGCCTACCAAGAGACCCAGTACTTC
TRBV4-1	.	.	TRBJ2-7	CASSHARGYEQYF	TGCGCCAGCAGCCACGCTAGGGGGTACGAGCAGTACTTC
TRBV7-2	.	.	TRBJ1-2	CASSSRTVFPYGYTF	TGTGCCAGCAGCTCTCGGACAGTGTTCCCCTATGGCTACACCTTC
TRBV7-2	.	.	TRBJ1-1	CASSSRQSHTEAFF	TGTGCCAGCAGCTCTCGACAGTCTCACACTGAAGCTTTCTTT
TRBV15	.	TRBD1	TRBJ1-5	CATSRDTGGDNQPQHF	TGTGCCACCAGCAGAGATACAGGGGGGGATAATCAGCCCCAGCATTTT
TRBV2	.	TRBD2	TRBJ2-3	CASSGWAGAQADTQYF	TGTGCCAGCAGTGGCTGGGCGGGAGCTCAGGCAGATACGCAGTATTTT
TRBV10-3	.	TRBD1	TRBJ2-7	CAISSGTGGYEQYF	TGTGCCATCAGCTCCGGGACAGGGGGCTACGAGCAGTACTTC
TRBV5-1	.	TRBD2	TRBJ2-3	CASRGGTSGRDTDTQYF	TGCGCCAGCAGGGGCGGGACTAGCGGGCGAGACACAGATACGCAGTATTTT
TRBV4-1	.	.	TRBJ1-1	CASSRGHNTEAFF	TGCGCCAGCAGCCGGGGACACAACACTGAAGCTTTCTTT
TRBV5-4	.	.	TRBJ2-2	CASSLDPQGSGTGELFF	TGTGCCAGCAGCTTGGACCCCCAGGGGTCGGGTACCGGGGAGCTGTTTTTT
TRBV6-5	few	TRBD2	TRBJ2-3	CASSASGQDTDTQYF	TGTGCCAGCAGTGCTAGCGGGCAGGACACAGATACGCAGTATTTT
TRBV4-2	.	TRBD2	TRBJ2-5	CASSQEPDSGRAGSGETQYF	TGTGCCAGCAGCCAAGAACCGGATAGCGGGAGGGCCGGGTCGGGAGAGACCCAGTACTTC
TRBV2	.	.	TRBJ2-3	CASSDRACTDTQYF	TGTGCCAGCAGTGATAGAGCCTGCACAGATACGCAGTATTTT
TRBV14	once	TRBD1	TRBJ2-7	CASSPAGTGSIYEQYF	TGTGCCAGCAGCCCCGCCGGGACAGGGTCCATCTACGAGCAGTACTTC
TRBV28	.	.	TRBJ2-5	CASPPLTSDRRETQYF	TGTGCCAGCCCTCCTCTCACCTCAGACAGGCGAGAGACCCAGTACTTC
TRBV6-1	.	.	TRBJ1-2	CATKSGGMGYGYTF	TGTGCAACCAAGAGCGGGGGAATGGGCTATGGCTACACCTTC
TRBV10-3	few	TRBD2	TRBJ2-7	CAIRLAVSYEQYF	TGTGCCATCAGACTAGCGGTCTCCTACGAGCAGTACTTC
TRBV27	.	TRBD1	TRBJ2-7	CASSFTGTGAYEQYF	TGTGCCAGCAGTTTCACCGGGACAGGGGCCTACGAGCAGTACTTC
TRBV30	.	.	TRBJ1-1	CAWSSGTEAFF	TGTGCCTGGAGTTCAGGCACTGAAGCTTTCTTT
TRBV7-2	.	.	TRBJ2-2	CASSIDSGLPTNTGELFF	TGTGCCAGCAGCATCGACAGCGGACTACCTACGAACACCGGGGAGCTGTTTTTT
TRBV10-3	.	TRBD1	TRBJ1-2	CAISPAGTGSAGYTF	TGTGCCATCAGCCCAGCCGGGACAGGGAGTGCTGGCTACACCTTC
TRBV7-9	once	.	TRBJ2-1	CASSLIDNEQFF	TGTGCCAGCAGCTTAATAGACAATGAGCAGTTCTTC
TRBV14	.	.	TRBJ2-7	CASSQDSSLHYEQYF	TGTGCCAGCAGCCAAGATTCTAGCCTCCATTACGAGCAGTACTTC
TRBV30	.	.	TRBJ2-7	CAWRTRTYEQYF	TGTGCCTGGAGGACACGAACCTACGAGCAGTACTTC
TRBV27	.	.	TRBJ2-7	CASSLGIIYEQYF	TGTGCCAGCAGTCTCGGGATTATCTACGAGCAGTACTTC
TRBV23-1	.	TRBD1	TRBJ2-2	CASSQQQGTDTGELFF	TGCGCCAGCAGTCAACAACAGGGGACGGACACCGGGGAGCTGTTTTTT
TRBV5-1	.	.	TRBJ2-5	CASSLFVGIPGETQYF	TGCGCCAGCAGCTTGTTTGTTGGGATTCCGGGGGAGACCCAGTACTTC
TRBV10-3	.	TRBD2	TRBJ2-7	CAISESRKRDTEKPTYEQYF	TGTGCCATCAGTGAGTCGAGGAAGCGGGATACAGAAAAACCTACCTACGAGCAGTACTTC